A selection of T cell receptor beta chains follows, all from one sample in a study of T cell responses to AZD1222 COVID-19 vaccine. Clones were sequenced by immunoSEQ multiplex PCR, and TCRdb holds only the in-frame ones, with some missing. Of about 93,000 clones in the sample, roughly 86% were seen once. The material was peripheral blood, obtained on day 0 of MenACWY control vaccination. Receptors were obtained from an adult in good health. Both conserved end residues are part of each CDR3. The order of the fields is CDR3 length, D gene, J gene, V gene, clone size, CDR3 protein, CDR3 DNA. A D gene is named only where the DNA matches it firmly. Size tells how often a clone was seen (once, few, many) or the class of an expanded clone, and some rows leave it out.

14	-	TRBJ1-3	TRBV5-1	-	CASSLAGRGNTIYF	TGCGCCAGCAGCTTGGCAGGGAGAGGAAACACCATATATTTT
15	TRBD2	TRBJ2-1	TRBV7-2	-	CASSTRLAGAHEQFF	TGTGCCAGCAGCACTCGACTAGCGGGGGCCCATGAGCAGTTCTTC
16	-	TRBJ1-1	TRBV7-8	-	CASSLRSWQGHTEAFF	TGTGCCAGCAGCTTAAGGTCATGGCAGGGACACACTGAAGCTTTCTTT
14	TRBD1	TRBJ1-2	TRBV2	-	CASSEGRTGYGYTF	TGTGCCAGCAGTGAGGGGAGGACAGGGTACGGCTACACCTTC
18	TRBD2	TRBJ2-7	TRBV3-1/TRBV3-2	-	CASSQTSGGSLGLYEQYF	TGTGCCAGCAGCCAAACTAGCGGGGGGTCCCTGGGCCTATACGAGCAGTACTTC
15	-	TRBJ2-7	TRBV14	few	CASSPLRGGTYEQYF	TGTGCCAGCAGCCCCCTAAGGGGAGGAACCTACGAGCAGTACTTC
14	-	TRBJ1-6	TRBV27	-	CASSFRPLNSPLHF	TGTGCCAGCAGTTTCCGGCCACTCAATTCACCCCTCCACTTT
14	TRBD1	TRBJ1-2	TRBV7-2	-	CASSLGQGNRGYTF	TGTGCCAGCAGCTTGGGACAGGGTAATAGGGGCTACACCTTC
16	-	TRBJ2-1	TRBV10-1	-	CASSESVGGLYNEQFF	TGCGCCAGCAGTGAGTCCGTGGGGGGACTTTACAATGAGCAGTTCTTC
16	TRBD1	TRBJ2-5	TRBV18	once	CASSAPGQGAGETQYF	TGTGCCAGCTCAGCACCGGGACAGGGGGCAGGAGAGACCCAGTACTTC
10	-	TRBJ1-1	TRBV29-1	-	CSAGSDEAFF	TGCAGCGCAGGGTCGGATGAAGCTTTCTTT
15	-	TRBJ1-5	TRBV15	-	CATSRDPGAHQPQHF	TGTGCCACCAGCAGAGATCCGGGGGCGCATCAGCCCCAGCATTTT
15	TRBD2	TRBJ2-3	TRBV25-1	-	CASSRLRGSTDTQYF	TGTGCCAGCAGTCGGCTGCGGGGGAGCACAGATACGCAGTATTTT
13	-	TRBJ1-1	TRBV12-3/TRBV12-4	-	CASSLATWTEAFF	TGTGCCAGCAGTTTAGCGACTTGGACTGAAGCTTTCTTT
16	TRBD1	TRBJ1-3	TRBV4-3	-	CASSQGDRVYGNTIYF	TGCGCCAGCAGCCAAGGGGACAGGGTATATGGAAACACCATATATTTT
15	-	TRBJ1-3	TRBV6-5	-	CASSYGRLSGNTIYF	TGTGCCAGCAGTTACGGACGGCTCTCTGGAAACACCATATATTTT
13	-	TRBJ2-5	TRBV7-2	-	CASSLGGLRAQYF	TGTGCCAGCAGCTTAGGAGGTTTGCGGGCCCAGTACTTC
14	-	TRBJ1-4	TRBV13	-	CASSLAGPNEKLFF	TGTGCCAGCAGCTTAGCAGGACCTAATGAAAAACTGTTTTTT
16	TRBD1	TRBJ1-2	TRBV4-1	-	CASSATGTGINYGYTF	TGCGCCAGCAGCGCGACCGGGACAGGAATTAACTATGGCTACACCTTC
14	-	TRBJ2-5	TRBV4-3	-	CASSQDGGTETQYF	TGCGCCAGCAGCCAAGACGGGGGAACGGAGACCCAGTACTTC
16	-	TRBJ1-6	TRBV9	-	CASSPSGVSGDSPLHF	TGTGCCAGCAGTCCATCGGGAGTGTCTGGGGATTCACCCCTCCACTTT
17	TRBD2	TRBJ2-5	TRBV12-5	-	CASGLPTERGPKETQYF	TGTGCTAGTGGTTTACCAACTGAGCGGGGGCCCAAAGAGACCCAGTACTTC
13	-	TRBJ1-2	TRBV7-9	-	CASSLEGKGGYTF	TGTGCCAGCAGCTTAGAAGGGAAAGGGGGCTACACCTTC
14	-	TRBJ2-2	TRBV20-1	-	CSASQPTNTGELFF	TGCAGTGCTAGTCAGCCGACGAACACCGGGGAGCTGTTTTTT
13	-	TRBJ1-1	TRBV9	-	CASSVRMNTEAFF	TGTGCCAGCAGCGTTCGGATGAACACTGAAGCTTTCTTT
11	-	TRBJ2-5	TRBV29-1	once	CSVGRGETQYF	TGCAGCGTTGGGAGGGGAGAGACCCAGTACTTC
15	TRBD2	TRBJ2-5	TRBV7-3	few	CASSLAGGSQETQYF	TGTGCCAGCAGCTTAGCGGGGGGATCCCAAGAGACCCAGTACTTC
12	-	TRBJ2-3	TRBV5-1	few	CASSLRQDTQYF	TGCGCCAGCAGCCTAAGACAGGATACGCAGTATTTT
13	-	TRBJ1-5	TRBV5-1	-	CASSLAEGQPQHF	TGCGCCAGCAGCTTGGCCGAAGGTCAGCCCCAGCATTTT
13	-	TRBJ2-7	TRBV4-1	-	CASSQEQGYEQYF	TGCGCCAGCAGCCAAGAGCAGGGTTACGAGCAGTACTTC
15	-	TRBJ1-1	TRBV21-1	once	CASSKIGRGDTEAFF	TGTGCCAGCAGCAAGATAGGTAGAGGGGACACTGAAGCTTTCTTT
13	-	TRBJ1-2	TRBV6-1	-	CASSEVRTEGYTF	TGTGCCAGCAGTGAAGTTAGGACAGAGGGCTACACCTTC
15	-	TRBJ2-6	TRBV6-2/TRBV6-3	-	CASSYTVPGANVLTF	TGTGCCAGCAGTTACACGGTCCCTGGGGCCAACGTCCTGACTTTC
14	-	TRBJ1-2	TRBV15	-	CATSRDGQSFGYTF	TGTGCCACCAGCAGAGATGGTCAGAGTTTCGGCTACACCTTC
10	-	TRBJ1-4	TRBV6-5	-	CASFQWKLFF	TGTGCCAGCTTCCAGTGGAAACTGTTTTTT